Listed below are T cell receptor beta chains from one sample, sequenced in a study of blood T cell repertoires in COVID-19. Assay: immunoSEQ multiplex PCR; the TCRdb copy retains only in-frame clones and omits some. Of a few hundred thousand clones listed, roughly 80% are singletons. Source material: peripheral blood. The receptors here all came from a woman younger than 30 with acute or convalescent COVID-19. Each CDR3 is given with its conserved first and last residue. D genes are given only for firm matches. Only some rows state a clone size, as once, few, many or a class for expanded clones.

V gene	D gene	clone size	J gene	CDR3 protein	CDR3 DNA
TRBV6-2/TRBV6-3	TRBD1	NA	TRBJ1-4	CASSSPDRGLTNEKLFF	TGTGCCAGCAGTTCCCCCGACAGGGGGCTGACTAATGAAAAACTGTTTTTT
TRBV29-1	TRBD1	NA	TRBJ1-1	CSVDRGVSTEAFF	TGCAGCGTCGACAGGGGGGTGAGCACTGAAGCTTTCTTT
TRBV12-3/TRBV12-4	NA	NA	TRBJ1-4	CASSPGEGEKLFF	TGTGCCAGCAGCCCGGGAGAAGGCGAAAAACTGTTTTTT
TRBV3-1/TRBV3-2	NA	NA	TRBJ1-2	CASSPGVYVGGYTF	TGTGCCAGCAGCCCCGGGGTGTACGTCGGTGGCTACACCTTC
TRBV28	TRBD2	few	TRBJ2-5	CASSLGFSSGGMETQYF	TGTGCCAGCAGTTTGGGTTTTTCTAGCGGAGGCATGGAGACCCAGTACTTC
TRBV4-1	NA	NA	TRBJ2-7	CASSLQGSSSYEQYF	TGCGCCAGCAGCCTTCAGGGTTCAAGCTCCTACGAGCAGTACTTC
TRBV5-1	TRBD2	NA	TRBJ2-2	CASAPYLVAGVTGELFF	TGCGCCAGCGCCCCCTATTTGGTGGCGGGAGTTACCGGGGAGCTGTTTTTT
TRBV27	TRBD1	few	TRBJ1-1	CASTPWSGGQLNTEAFF	TGTGCCAGCACCCCTTGGTCCGGGGGACAGCTAAACACTGAAGCTTTCTTT
TRBV7-9	NA	NA	TRBJ2-3	CASSSSPRTWGDTQYF	TGTGCCAGCAGCTCTAGCCCACGGACCTGGGGAGATACGCAGTATTTT
TRBV4-3	NA	NA	TRBJ2-7	CASSQDRLVYEQYF	TGCGCCAGCAGCCAAGATCGCCTAGTCTACGAGCAGTACTTC
TRBV18	NA	NA	TRBJ1-1	CASSLQAMNTEAFF	TGTGCCAGCTCACTACAGGCCATGAACACTGAAGCTTTCTTT
TRBV6-2/TRBV6-3	TRBD2	NA	TRBJ2-1	CASSLSGIAYNEQFF	TGTGCCAGCAGCCTTAGCGGGATCGCCTACAATGAGCAGTTCTTC
TRBV5-1	TRBD2	NA	TRBJ2-5	CASRPGLAGETQYF	TGCGCCAGCAGACCGGGACTAGCCGGAGAGACCCAGTACTTC
TRBV2	NA	once	TRBJ1-2	CAGLRDSDGYTF	TGTGCCGGACTTAGGGATAGCGATGGCTACACCTTC
TRBV30	NA	once	TRBJ1-5	CAWSAGDNQPQHF	TGTGCCTGGAGTGCCGGAGACAATCAGCCCCAGCATTTT
TRBV7-8	NA	NA	TRBJ1-1	CASSLKGGYEAFF	TGTGCCAGCAGCTTAAAAGGAGGCTATGAAGCTTTCTTT
TRBV7-2	NA	few	TRBJ2-7	CASSSQRRPYEQYF	TGTGCCAGCAGCAGCCAGCGGCGTCCCTACGAGCAGTACTTC
TRBV18	TRBD2	few	TRBJ2-5	CASSPPNGEGETQYF	TGTGCCAGCTCACCACCGAACGGGGAGGGTGAGACCCAGTACTTC
TRBV6-5	NA	NA	TRBJ2-1	CASSYTTTGSPFF	TGTGCCAGCAGTTACACTACCACCGGGAGTCCGTTCTTC
TRBV7-8	TRBD2	NA	TRBJ2-7	CASSSGTSWYEQYF	TGTGCCAGCAGCTCCGGGACTAGCTGGTACGAGCAGTACTTC
TRBV9	NA	NA	TRBJ2-2	CASTSTQGVTGELFF	TGTGCCAGCACTTCAACGCAGGGCGTAACCGGGGAGCTGTTTTTT
TRBV6-2/TRBV6-3	TRBD1	NA	TRBJ1-4	CASSSHGDRRRKLFF	TGTGCCAGCAGTTCCCACGGGGACAGGCGGCGAAAACTGTTTTTT